This is a list of T cell receptor beta chains from one sample in a study of blood T cell repertoires in COVID-19. The repertoire was sequenced with immunoSEQ multiplex PCR; TCRdb's copy has only in-frame clones and lacks some. This sample yields 200,000 or so clones, of which 75% to 90% are seen a single time; around 6.1% belongs to the top ten. The sample was peripheral blood. These receptors came from a woman in her 40s with acute or convalescent COVID-19. The CDR3 runs from the conserved cysteine through the conserved F or W. A D gene is named only where the DNA matches it firmly. Clone size, where shown, is once, few, many, or a class for clones that have expanded.

abundance,j_gene,d_gene,v_gene,CDR3nt,CDR3aa
NA,TRBJ2-7,TRBD1,TRBV7-8,TGTGCCAGCAGCTTAATTCCCCGGACAGGGGGCTTTGGTGAGCAGTACTTC,CASSLIPRTGGFGEQYF
NA,TRBJ2-1,NA,TRBV28,TGTGCCAGCAGTCAAACAGGGCCCTACAATGAGCAGTTCTTC,CASSQTGPYNEQFF
few,TRBJ1-5,NA,TRBV19,TGTGCCAGTAGTATATTGACGGAACAGAATCAGCCCCAGCATTTT,CASSILTEQNQPQHF
once,TRBJ1-4,TRBD1,TRBV6-5,TGTGCCAGTTCAGAACCGGGACAGGGCCATGAAAAACTGTTTTTT,CASSEPGQGHEKLFF
NA,TRBJ1-5,NA,TRBV5-6,TGTGCCAGCAGCTGGGGGCCTCAGCCCCAGCATTTT,CASSWGPQPQHF
NA,TRBJ1-1,NA,TRBV29-1,TGCAGCGTTGGTTCTAGTCGGGACACTGAAGCTTTCTTT,CSVGSSRDTEAFF
NA,TRBJ1-1,TRBD1,TRBV5-5,TGTGCCAGCAGATTCGGGACAGGGGAGACTGAAGCTTTCTTT,CASRFGTGETEAFF
NA,TRBJ1-2,NA,TRBV27,TGTGCCAGCAGTTTAATCGCGGGGGATGATGGCTACACCTTC,CASSLIAGDDGYTF
NA,TRBJ2-7,TRBD1,TRBV7-7,TGTGCTAGCAGCCGAGGGACAGGGTCGAGTGAGCAGTACTTC,CASSRGTGSSEQYF
few,TRBJ1-2,NA,TRBV20-1,TGCAGTGCTAGTGGAGATTCCTATGGCTACACCTTC,CSASGDSYGYTF
NA,TRBJ1-5,TRBD1,TRBV10-1,TGCGCCAGCCGGGACAGGGGGAATCAGCCCCAGCATTTT,CASRDRGNQPQHF
NA,TRBJ1-2,NA,TRBV20-1,TGCAGTGCTAGTGGTCTGTACTATGGCTACACCTTC,CSASGLYYGYTF
once,TRBJ1-2,NA,TRBV7-2,TGTGCCAGCAGCTTAGGCAGGGATGGCTACACCTTC,CASSLGRDGYTF
NA,TRBJ1-6,NA,TRBV7-9,TGTGCCAGCAGCTCACAGGGAGGGGGGTCACCCCTCCACTTT,CASSSQGGGSPLHF
many,TRBJ2-7,TRBD2,TRBV4-2,TGTGCCAGCAGCCAAGATGGGACTAGCGGGGGGTACGAGCAGTACTTC,CASSQDGTSGGYEQYF
NA,TRBJ1-6,NA,TRBV19,TGTGCCAGTAGCCAATTAACAACCTTCTCACCCCTCCACTTT,CASSQLTTFSPLHF
NA,TRBJ2-3,TRBD1,TRBV19,TGTGCCAGTAGTATCCTGCAGGGGGCAGATACGCAGTATTTT,CASSILQGADTQYF
NA,TRBJ2-7,TRBD1,TRBV3-1/TRBV3-2,TGTGCCAGCAGCCCTACAGGGGGCGAGCAGTACTTC,CASSPTGGEQYF
NA,TRBJ2-1,TRBD1,TRBV5-6,TGTGCCAGCAGCCCAGGGGGTAGCGAGCAGTTCTTC,CASSPGGSEQFF
NA,TRBJ2-7,TRBD2,TRBV4-1,TGCGCCAGCAGCCAAGTGCAAGCGGGGGGCTACGAGCAGTACTTC,CASSQVQAGGYEQYF
NA,TRBJ2-1,TRBD1,TRBV11-3,TGTGCCAGCAGCTTAGATCAGAGCGGGACAGGGACTTACAATGAGCAGTTCTTC,CASSLDQSGTGTYNEQFF
NA,TRBJ2-7,TRBD2,TRBV3-1/TRBV3-2,TGTGCCAGCAGCCGTGGGACTAGCGGGGGATCCTACGAGCAGTACTTC,CASSRGTSGGSYEQYF
once,TRBJ2-5,TRBD2,TRBV10-3,TGTGCCATCGAGTCTAGGCGCCACCGACTAGCGGGAGGAACCAGGAGATCCCAAGAGACCCAGTACTTC,CAIESRRHRLAGGTRRSQETQYF
NA,TRBJ1-2,NA,TRBV6-1,TGTGCCAGCGGTGAATCGGCTAACTATGGCTACACCTTC,CASGESANYGYTF
NA,TRBJ2-1,TRBD2,TRBV18,TGTGCCAGCTCACCGGGATGGACGCGGGAGTACAATGAGCAGTTCTTC,CASSPGWTREYNEQFF
NA,TRBJ1-1,TRBD1,TRBV28,TGTGCCAGCAGTTTCCTACGGGACAGGATGGCTGAAGCTTTCTTT,CASSFLRDRMAEAFF
once,TRBJ1-1,TRBD1,TRBV10-1,TGCGCCAGCAGTGAGTGGACAGGGATACCGACTGAAGCTTTCTTT,CASSEWTGIPTEAFF
NA,TRBJ2-3,NA,TRBV30,TGTGCCTGGAGTAACGGGAACATAAACACAGATACGCAGTATTTT,CAWSNGNINTDTQYF
once,TRBJ2-6,NA,TRBV7-2,TGTGCCAGCAGCTTAGTCGGCGGGTCTGGGGCCAACGTCCTGACTTTC,CASSLVGGSGANVLTF
NA,TRBJ2-3,TRBD2,TRBV28,TGTGCCAGCAAGTCTAGCGGGGGGCGGGATACGCAGTATTTT,CASKSSGGRDTQYF
NA,TRBJ1-1,NA,TRBV6-5,TGTGCCAGCAGTTACGGAAACAGAAGGAACACTGAAGCTTTCTTT,CASSYGNRRNTEAFF
NA,TRBJ1-2,NA,TRBV6-5,TGTGCCAGCAGTTCCCCCCCAGGGAACTATGGCTACACCTTC,CASSSPPGNYGYTF
NA,TRBJ1-1,NA,TRBV5-4,TGTGCCAGCACCACAGGGTTGGACACTGAAGCTTTCTTT,CASTTGLDTEAFF
NA,TRBJ2-1,NA,TRBV24-1,TGTGCCACCAGTGATTTGTTAGGGACTCCTGAGCAGTTCTTC,CATSDLLGTPEQFF
NA,TRBJ2-1,NA,TRBV7-9,TGTGCCGCCCCCTTCGGGAGTAGTGACTCCTACAATGAGCAGTTCTTC,CAAPFGSSDSYNEQFF
once,TRBJ1-1,TRBD1,TRBV3-1/TRBV3-2,TGTGCCAGCAGCCAACGGGACAGGGGATGGGGCACTGAAGCTTTCTTT,CASSQRDRGWGTEAFF
NA,TRBJ2-1,TRBD2,TRBV9,TGTGCCAGCAGCGTAACGGGTGGGGAGCGGGGGGGCGAGCAGTTCTTC,CASSVTGGERGGEQFF
few,TRBJ2-3,NA,TRBV28,TGTGCCAGCAGCCCCACCGGGGATACGCAGTATTTT,CASSPTGDTQYF
NA,TRBJ2-1,NA,TRBV7-8,TGTGCCAGCAGCCGAGGGGGGCAATTTAACAATGAGCAGTTCTTC,CASSRGGQFNNEQFF
NA,TRBJ2-1,NA,TRBV12-3/TRBV12-4,TGTGCCAGCAGTCGACTAGAGCAGTTCTTC,CASSRLEQFF